Described below is a single T cell receptor beta chain sequence and its context. As yet, its antigen is unknown. The data derive from a study of graft-versus-host responses after intestinal transplantation. Study-level results: Early post-transplant falls in HvG clones accompanied the peak levels of circulating GvH clones.

Generated by immunoSEQ multiplex PCR, the TCRdb table keeps only in-frame clones and is missing some. The sample consists of about 50,000 clones, roughly 91% of them appearing once. This receptor was taken from a human donor who was the organ donor for an intestinal transplant. The material sequenced was unstimulated CD4+ T cells sorted from spleen or lymph node cells, taken before transplant.

DNA for the CDR3: TGTGCCAGCAGCTTGGGGACTAGCTCCTACAATGAGCAGTTCTTC. Encoded protein: CASSLGTSSYNEQFF. This chain connects TRBV5-4 to TRBJ2-1; 7 bases map to TRBD2. CDR3 length equals 15 residues. The trim removed 0 bases at V and 0 bases at J, leaving 0 bases unmatched. In germline, CDR1 is SGHNT, CDR2 YYREEE (reference sequence).